These 10 T cell receptor beta chains originate from one sample sequenced in a study of shared clonotypes between healthy human individuals. The naive CD8 fraction comprised CD45RO-negative cells positively selected for CCR7 and excluded terminally differentiated effector memory CD45RA+ cells. Libraries were prepared by immunoSEQ multiplex PCR; TCRdb keeps only in-frame clonotypes and omits some of them. This table holds about 2 million clones, less than 95% found once. The material sequenced was naive CD8+ T cells sorted from blood. These receptor sequences come from a man aged 18 to 29 in good health.

The rearrangement links TRBV6-1 to TRBJ1-5, with a possible D match to TRBD1 (5 bases). Trimming took 3 bases from V and 5 from J, leaving 11 bases between them. The germline V gene has CDR1 MNHNS and CDR2 SASEGT. This CDR3 has 14 amino acids. CDR3 region: CASSDLKGDQPQHF. Written as DNA, the CDR3 is TGTGCCAGCAGTGACCTCAAAGGGGATCAGCCCCAGCATTTT.

This rearrangement joins TRBV2 to TRBJ2-5; the D gene is possibly TRBD2 (6 bases). V was pared by 5 bases and J by 4 bases, with 17 bases between. Looked up from germline, CDR1 is SNHLY and CDR2 is FYNNEI. The CDR3 loop spans 15 amino acids. The DNA of the CDR3 is TGTGCCAGCAGTCCCGGACCCGGAGGGCGAGAGACCCAGTACTTC. It is translated as CASSPGPGGRETQYF.

The rearrangement joins TRBV7-9 to TRBJ2-1, with a possible D match to TRBD1 (5 bases). CDR1 SEHNR and CDR2 FQNEAQ come from the germline V gene (reference sequence). V lost 3 bases, J lost 0 bases, and 9 bases lay in between. This CDR3 comprises 15 residues. This chain's CDR3 is CASSLYDSSYNEQFF. The CDR3 coding sequence is TGTGCCAGCAGCTTGTATGACAGCTCCTACAATGAGCAGTTCTTC.

As regards this clone: Other nucleotide sequences from this sample produce the same CDR3. This chain joins TRBV4-1 and TRBJ2-1; D gene ambiguous. V was pared by 1 base and J by 4 bases, with 2 bases between. Germline CDR1 and CDR2: MGHRA and YSYEKL. The CDR3 totals 12 residues. The chain's CDR3 is CASSQAYNEQFF. As DNA, the CDR3 is TGCGCCAGCAGCCAAGCATACAATGAGCAGTTCTTC.

This chain uses TRBV29-1 with TRBJ2-1; D not certain. CDR1 and CDR2 (germline): SQVTM, ANQGSEA. Trimming took off 2 bases at V and 4 bases at J, with 6 bases between the two ends. The CDR3 contains 12 residues. The CDR3 region is CSVESLYNEQFF. In DNA form, the CDR3 reads TGCAGCGTTGAATCTTTATACAATGAGCAGTTCTTC.

The sample holds one count of this clone. The chain recombines TRBV7-9 with TRBJ2-3; D might be TRBD1 (6 bases). Germline-derived CDR1 and CDR2 are SEHNR and FQNEAQ (reference sequence). The CDR3 runs to 15 residues. Deletions cut 5 bases from V and 1 base from J, with 13 bases between. In DNA form, the CDR3 reads TGTGCCAGCAGCGAATGGGACACCGGCACAGATACGCAGTATTTT. As protein: CASSEWDTGTDTQYF.

The rearrangement joins TRBV4-1 to TRBJ1-1; D possibly corresponds to TRBD1 (5 bases). CDR1 MGHRA and CDR2 YSYEKL come from the germline V gene. Trimming shortened V by 0 bases and J by 2 bases, and 7 bases separated the two germline ends. CDR3 length: 14 amino acids. This CDR3 reads CASSQDWDNTEAFF. CDR3 DNA: TGCGCCAGCAGCCAAGATTGGGACAACACTGAAGCTTTCTTT.

V and J are TRBV7-2 and TRBJ2-5; 9 positions match TRBD2. V lost 5 bases to trimming and J lost 4 bases; unmatched junction nucleotides: 8. The CDR3 loop spans 15 amino acids. CDR1 is SGHTA and CDR2 is FQGNSA in the germline V gene. Here the CDR3 reads CASSGSSGVGETQYF. The CDR3 DNA reads as TGTGCCAGCAGCGGTTCTAGCGGGGTCGGAGAGACCCAGTACTTC.

The gene calls are TRBV19 and TRBJ1-2, with 7 nucleotides matching TRBD1. Trimming took 3 bases from V and 6 from J; bases not matched to a gene: 4. The germline V gene encodes CDR1 LNHDA and CDR2 SQIVND (reference sequence). The CDR3 contains 13 residues. CDR3 loop: CASSIPDRDGYTF. In DNA, the CDR3 is TGTGCCAGTAGTATCCCCGACAGGGATGGCTACACCTTC.

This rearrangement joins TRBV5-8 to TRBJ2-7; TRBD2 matches 12 bases. The CDR3 covers 20 residues. Per germline, CDR1 SGHTS and CDR2 YDEGEE. V lost 0 bases, J lost 7 bases, and 20 bases stayed unmatched. CDR3 sequence (DNA): TGTGCCAGCAGCTTGGGAACATTCGGCCCTAGCGGGAGGGCCTTAGAAGAGCAGTACTTC. It specifies CASSLGTFGPSGRALEEQYF.